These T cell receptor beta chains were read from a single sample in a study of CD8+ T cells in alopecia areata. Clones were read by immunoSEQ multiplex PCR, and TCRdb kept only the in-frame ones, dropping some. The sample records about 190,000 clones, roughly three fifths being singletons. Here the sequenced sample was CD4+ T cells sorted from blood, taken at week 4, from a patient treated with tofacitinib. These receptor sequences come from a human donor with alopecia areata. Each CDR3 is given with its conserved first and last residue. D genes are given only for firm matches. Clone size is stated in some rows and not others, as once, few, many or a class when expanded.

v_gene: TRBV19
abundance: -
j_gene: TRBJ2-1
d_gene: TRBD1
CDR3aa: CASSPGTGRYNEQFF
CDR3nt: TGTGCCAGTAGTCCAGGGACAGGGAGGTACAATGAGCAGTTCTTC

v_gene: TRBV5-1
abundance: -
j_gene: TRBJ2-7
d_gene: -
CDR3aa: CASSLVDTPYEQYF
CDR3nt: TGCGCCAGCAGCTTAGTGGACACTCCTTACGAGCAGTACTTC

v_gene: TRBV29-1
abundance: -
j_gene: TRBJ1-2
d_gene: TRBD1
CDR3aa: CSVRTGQNYGYTF
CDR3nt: TGCAGCGTGAGGACAGGCCAGAACTATGGCTACACCTTC

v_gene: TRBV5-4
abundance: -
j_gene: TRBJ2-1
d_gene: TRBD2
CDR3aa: CASSPATSGSYNEQFF
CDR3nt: TGTGCCAGCAGCCCCGCCACTAGCGGGAGCTACAATGAGCAGTTCTTC

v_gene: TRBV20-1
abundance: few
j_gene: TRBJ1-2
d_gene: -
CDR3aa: CSALGSYGYTF
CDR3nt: TGCAGTGCTCTCGGATCATATGGCTACACCTTC

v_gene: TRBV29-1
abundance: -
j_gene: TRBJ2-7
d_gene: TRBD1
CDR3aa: CSVGQGMSEQYF
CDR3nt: TGCAGCGTGGGACAGGGGATGAGCGAGCAGTACTTC

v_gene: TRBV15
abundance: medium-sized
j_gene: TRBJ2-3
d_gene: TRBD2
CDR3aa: CATSREVAGKDTQYF
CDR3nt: TGTGCCACCAGCAGAGAGGTAGCGGGAAAAGATACGCAGTATTTT

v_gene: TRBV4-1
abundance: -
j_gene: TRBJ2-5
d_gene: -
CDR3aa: CASSQPGAGAETQYF
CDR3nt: TGCGCCAGCAGCCAACCCGGGGCGGGCGCAGAGACCCAGTACTTC

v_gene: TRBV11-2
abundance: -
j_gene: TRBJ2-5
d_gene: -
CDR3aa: CASGGQRGVEETQYF
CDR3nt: TGTGCCAGCGGTGGACAGCGCGGCGTTGAAGAGACCCAGTACTTC

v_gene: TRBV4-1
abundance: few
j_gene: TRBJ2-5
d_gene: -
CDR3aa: CASSRPGPGETQYF
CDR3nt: TGCGCCAGCAGCCGCCCGGGGCCCGGGGAGACCCAGTACTTC

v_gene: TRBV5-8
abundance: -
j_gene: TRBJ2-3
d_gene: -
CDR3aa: CASSYSGFGTDTQYF
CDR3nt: TGTGCCAGCAGCTACTCAGGGTTTGGCACAGATACGCAGTATTTT

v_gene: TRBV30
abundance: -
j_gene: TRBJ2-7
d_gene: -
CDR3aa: CAWSSNGQYGNF
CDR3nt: TGTGCCTGGAGCTCGAACGGCCAATACGGGAACTTC

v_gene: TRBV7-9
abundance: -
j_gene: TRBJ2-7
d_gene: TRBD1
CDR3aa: CASSLGTGSAHEQYF
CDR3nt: TGTGCCAGCAGCTTAGGGACAGGGTCGGCCCACGAGCAGTACTTC

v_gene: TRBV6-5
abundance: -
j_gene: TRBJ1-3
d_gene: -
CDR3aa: CASSSFGGLSPIYF
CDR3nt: TGTGCCAGCAGTTCCTTCGGTGGCCTTAGCCCCATATATTTT

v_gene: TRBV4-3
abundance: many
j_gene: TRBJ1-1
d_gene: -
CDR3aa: CASSQDQAVEAFF
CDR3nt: TGCGCCAGCAGCCAAGACCAGGCGGTTGAAGCTTTCTTT

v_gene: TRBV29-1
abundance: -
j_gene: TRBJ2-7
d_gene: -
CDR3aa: CSVNKGQYPYEQYF
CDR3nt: TGCAGCGTTAACAAAGGGCAGTATCCCTACGAGCAGTACTTC

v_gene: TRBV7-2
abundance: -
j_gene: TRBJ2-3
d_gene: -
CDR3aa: CASSIGDTQYF
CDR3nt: TGTGCCAGCAGTATAGGAGATACGCAGTATTTT

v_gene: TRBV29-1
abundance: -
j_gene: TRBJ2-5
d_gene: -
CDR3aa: CSGIRKETQYF
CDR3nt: TGCAGCGGGATAAGGAAGGAGACCCAGTACTTC

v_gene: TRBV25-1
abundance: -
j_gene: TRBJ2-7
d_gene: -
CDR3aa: CASSGTRTYEQYF
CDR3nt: TGTGCCAGCAGTGGAACCAGAACCTACGAGCAGTACTTC

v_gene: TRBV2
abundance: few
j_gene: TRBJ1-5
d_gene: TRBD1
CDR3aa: CASSGTGADQPQHF
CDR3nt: TGTGCCAGTAGCGGGACAGGGGCCGATCAGCCCCAGCATTTT

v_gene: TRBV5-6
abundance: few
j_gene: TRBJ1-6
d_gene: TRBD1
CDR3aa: CASSLGGQLYSPLHF
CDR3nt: TGTGCCAGCAGCTTGGGGGGACAGCTGTATTCACCCCTCCACTTT

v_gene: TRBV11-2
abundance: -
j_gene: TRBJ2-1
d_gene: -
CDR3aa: CASRLQAGSYNEQFF
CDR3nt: TGTGCCAGCAGGTTACAGGCGGGTTCCTACAATGAGCAGTTCTTC

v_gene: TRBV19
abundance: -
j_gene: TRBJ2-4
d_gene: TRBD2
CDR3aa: CASSIGAGGSKNIQYF
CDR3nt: TGTGCCAGTAGTATCGGGGCGGGAGGATCAAAAAACATTCAGTACTTC

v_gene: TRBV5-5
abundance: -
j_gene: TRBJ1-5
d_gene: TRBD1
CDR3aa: CAGSSGDRENQPQHF
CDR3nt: TGTGCCGGCAGCTCAGGGGACAGGGAGAATCAGCCCCAGCATTTT

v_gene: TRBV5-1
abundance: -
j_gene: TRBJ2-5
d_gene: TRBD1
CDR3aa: CASSFRTGMETQYF
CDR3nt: TGTGCCAGCAGCTTCAGGACAGGGATGGAGACCCAGTACTTC

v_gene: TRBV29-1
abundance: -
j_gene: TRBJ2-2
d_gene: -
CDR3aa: CSVFKRVGELFF
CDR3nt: TGCAGCGTTTTCAAACGGGTCGGGGAGCTGTTTTTT

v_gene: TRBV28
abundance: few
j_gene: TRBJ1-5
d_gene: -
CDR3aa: CASTHSGTPRQPQHF
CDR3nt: TGTGCCAGCACCCATTCCGGGACCCCACGGCAACCCCAGCATTTT

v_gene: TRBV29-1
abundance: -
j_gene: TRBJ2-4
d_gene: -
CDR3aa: CSAVSGVGAKNIQYF
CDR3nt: TGCAGCGCCGTCTCAGGAGTGGGAGCCAAAAACATTCAGTACTTC

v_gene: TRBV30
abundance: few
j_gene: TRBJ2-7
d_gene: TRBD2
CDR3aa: CAWSPQGGVAYEQYF
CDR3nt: TGTGCCTGGAGTCCCCAGGGAGGGGTTGCCTACGAGCAGTACTTC

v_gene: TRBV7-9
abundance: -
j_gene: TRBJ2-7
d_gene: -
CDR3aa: CASSLEGGTYEQYF
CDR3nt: TGTGCCAGCAGCTTAGAGGGCGGAACCTACGAGCAGTACTTC

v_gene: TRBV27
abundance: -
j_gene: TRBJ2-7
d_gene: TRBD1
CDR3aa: CASCGTEPYEQYF
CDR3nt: TGTGCCAGCTGTGGGACAGAGCCCTACGAGCAGTACTTC

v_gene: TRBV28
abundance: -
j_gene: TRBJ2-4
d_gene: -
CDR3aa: CASSSGLKIQYF
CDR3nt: TGTGCCAGCAGTTCAGGACTGAAAATTCAGTACTTC

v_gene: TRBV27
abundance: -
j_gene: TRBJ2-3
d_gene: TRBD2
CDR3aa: CASRWGLAGRDTQYF
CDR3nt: TGTGCCAGCAGATGGGGACTAGCGGGACGAGATACGCAGTATTTT

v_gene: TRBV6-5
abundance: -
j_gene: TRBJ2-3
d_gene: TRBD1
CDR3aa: CASSLNRGDTDTQYF
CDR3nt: TGTGCCAGCAGCCTCAACAGGGGAGACACAGATACGCAGTATTTT

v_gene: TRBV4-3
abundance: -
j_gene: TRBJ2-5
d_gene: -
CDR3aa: CASSQDRGGGETQYF
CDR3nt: TGCGCCAGCAGCCAAGACAGGGGAGGTGGAGAGACCCAGTACTTC

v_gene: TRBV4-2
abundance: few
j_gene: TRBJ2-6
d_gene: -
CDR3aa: CASSQDGSSGANVLTF
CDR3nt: TGTGCCAGCAGCCAAGACGGAAGCTCTGGGGCCAACGTCCTGACTTTC

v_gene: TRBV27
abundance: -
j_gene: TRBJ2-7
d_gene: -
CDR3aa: CASTIRVGLSYEQYF
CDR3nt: TGTGCCAGCACCATCCGAGTGGGGCTTTCCTACGAGCAGTACTTC

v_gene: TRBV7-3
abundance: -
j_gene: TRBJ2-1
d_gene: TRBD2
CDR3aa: CASSLLSGAYNEQFF
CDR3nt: TGTGCCAGCAGCTTATTAAGCGGGGCCTACAATGAGCAGTTCTTC

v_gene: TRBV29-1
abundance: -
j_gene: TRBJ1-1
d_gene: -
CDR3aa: CSASQGGANTEAFF
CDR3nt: TGCAGCGCCTCGCAAGGAGGGGCGAACACTGAAGCTTTCTTT

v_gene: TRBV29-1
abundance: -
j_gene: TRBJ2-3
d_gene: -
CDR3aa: CSVEEGAPDTQYF
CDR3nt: TGCAGCGTTGAAGAGGGAGCCCCAGATACGCAGTATTTT

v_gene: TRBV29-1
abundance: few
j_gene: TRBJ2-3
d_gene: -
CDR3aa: CSVGGWGSGTDTQYF
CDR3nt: TGCAGCGTTGGAGGGTGGGGGAGTGGCACAGATACGCAGTATTTT

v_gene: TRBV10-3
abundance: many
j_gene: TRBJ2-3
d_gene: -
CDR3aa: CAKSSHPSSTDTQYF
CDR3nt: TGTGCCAAGAGTTCCCACCCTTCAAGCACAGATACGCAGTATTTT